A selection of T cell receptor beta chains follows, all from one sample in a study of T cells in Graves' hyperthyroidism and ophthalmopathy. TCRdb passed the multiplex PCR reads through MiXCR, listing each CDR3 protein once. The table shows approximately 590,000 distinct CDR3 sequences, with about 45% occurring only once. The sequenced material came from peripheral blood or thyroid tissue (not recorded which). The receptors were sampled from a woman younger than 35 with Graves' hyperthyroidism. CDR3s include the opening cysteine and the closing phenylalanine or tryptophan. A D gene is named only where the DNA matches it firmly. The size field is filled for only some rows; it gives once, few, many or a size class.

J,size,V,D,CDR3,DNA
TRBJ1-1,few,TRBV3-1,NA,CASSQADREAFF,TGTGCCAGCAGCCAAGCCGACCGAGAAGCTTTCTTT
TRBJ1-1,few,TRBV7-9,NA,CASSLSWTEAFF,TGTGCCAGCAGCTTAAGCTGGACTGAAGCTTTCTTT
TRBJ1-2,many,TRBV12-3/TRBV12-4,NA,CASQGVGGNYGYTF,TGTGCCAGCCAGGGAGTTGGCGGGAACTATGGCTACACCTTC
TRBJ1-1,NA,TRBV7-3,NA,CASRAAPSNTEAFF,TGTGCCAGCAGAGCGGCCCCCTCAAACACTGAAGCTTTCTTT
TRBJ2-7,many,TRBV7-8,NA,CASSFTGYEQYF,TGTGCCAGCAGCTTCACAGGGTACGAGCAGTACTTC
TRBJ1-5,NA,TRBV7-8,NA,CASSLNRFSNQPQHF,TGTGCCAGCAGCTTAAACAGGTTCTCCAATCAGCCCCAGCATTTT
TRBJ1-5,NA,TRBV6-6,NA,CASLGRGGQPQHF,TGTGCCAGCCTGGGCAGGGGAGGACAGCCCCAGCATTTT
TRBJ1-4,few,TRBV5-1,NA,CASTRLGGVEEKLFF,TGCGCCAGCACGCGCCTTGGGGGGGTTGAGGAAAAACTGTTTTTT
TRBJ1-2,few,TRBV4-1,NA,CASSQGYVSYGYTF,TGCGCCAGCAGCCAAGGATACGTGTCCTATGGCTACACCTTC
TRBJ1-2,many,TRBV29-1,NA,CSVESGVGIYGYTF,TGCAGCGTTGAATCTGGGGTCGGAATCTATGGCTACACCTTC
TRBJ1-3,NA,TRBV29-1,NA,CSGGHTIYF,TGCAGCGGGGGGCACACCATATATTTT
TRBJ1-1,NA,TRBV10-3,NA,CAITPGVNTEAFF,TGTGCCATCACTCCAGGTGTGAACACTGAAGCTTTCTTT
TRBJ1-1,NA,TRBV7-3,TRBD1,CASSGQGARYGTEAFF,TGTGCCAGCAGCGGACAGGGGGCAAGGTACGGCACTGAAGCTTTCTTT
TRBJ2-2,few,TRBV10-3,TRBD1,CASSYSRDRGTGELFF,TGTGCCAGCAGTTACTCTCGGGACAGGGGCACCGGGGAGCTGTTTTTT
TRBJ2-3,NA,TRBV24-1,TRBD1,CATSDRDRGHTDTQYF,TGTGCCACCAGTGATCGGGACAGGGGGCACACAGATACGCAGTATTTT
TRBJ2-2,NA,TRBV11-2,NA,CASSHRVGFVTGELFF,TGTGCCAGCAGCCATCGGGTGGGTTTCGTCACCGGGGAGCTGTTTTTT
TRBJ2-1,once,TRBV7-2,NA,CASSDSGEQFF,TGTGCCAGCAGCGATTCAGGGGAGCAGTTCTTC
TRBJ2-5,once,TRBV24-1,TRBD2,CATSDLAGEGLETQYF,TGTGCCACCAGTGATCTAGCGGGAGAGGGCCTAGAGACCCAGTACTTC
TRBJ2-2,few,TRBV20-1,TRBD2,CSAVAGGRPGELFF,TGCAGTGCTGTAGCGGGAGGGCGTCCCGGGGAGCTGTTTTTT
TRBJ1-1,NA,TRBV20-1,NA,CSAIPGAEAFF,TGCAGTGCTATCCCGGGGGCTGAAGCTTTCTTT
TRBJ1-1,NA,TRBV20-1,TRBD1,CSARTGGWNTEAFF,TGCAGTGCTAGGACAGGGGGGTGGAACACTGAAGCTTTCTTT
TRBJ2-5,NA,TRBV4-1,NA,CATGRPMETQYF,TGCGCCACAGGGCGGCCCATGGAGACCCAGTACTTC
TRBJ2-2,NA,TRBV15,NA,CASSLSGSPTGELFF,TGTGCCAGCAGTTTAAGTGGGAGCCCGACCGGGGAGCTGTTTTTT
TRBJ2-6,few,TRBV5-1,NA,CASSLDGRSANVLTF,TGCGCCAGCAGCTTGGACGGTCGCTCGGCCAACGTCCTGACTTTC
TRBJ2-2,few,TRBV6-1,TRBD1,CASSKDRDTGELFF,TGTGCCAGCAGTAAGGACAGGGACACCGGGGAGCTGTTTTTT
TRBJ1-3,once,TRBV2,NA,CASSGGGIGNTIYF,TGTGCCAGCAGTGGAGGGGGGATTGGAAACACCATATATTTT
TRBJ1-5,NA,TRBV6-5,NA,CAISYSNWYSNQPQHF,TGTGCCATCAGTTACTCGAACTGGTATAGCAATCAGCCCCAGCATTTT
TRBJ1-4,NA,TRBV7-9,NA,CASSQDHPQGMDEKLFF,TGCGCCAGCAGCCAAGATCATCCCCAGGGGATGGATGAAAAACTGTTTTTT
TRBJ1-1,NA,TRBV7-9,NA,CASSFGGDVETEAFF,TGTGCCAGCAGCTTCGGTGGGGATGTGGAAACTGAAGCTTTCTTT
TRBJ1-4,many,TRBV2,NA,CASSPRGRNEKLFF,TGTGCCAGCAGTCCCCGGGGACGAAATGAAAAACTGTTTTTT
TRBJ1-2,many,TRBV7-8,NA,CASSADRLNYGYTF,TGTGCCAGCAGCGCGGACCGACTTAACTATGGCTACACCTTC
TRBJ2-7,many,TRBV7-6,TRBD1,CASSPGTGGLVQYF,TGTGCCAGCAGCCCCGGGACAGGGGGCCTAGTGCAGTACTTC
TRBJ2-7,once,TRBV7-2,TRBD2,CASSQEGLAGAFYEQYF,TGTGCCAGCAGCCAAGAGGGACTAGCGGGCGCCTTCTACGAGCAGTACTTC
TRBJ2-7,NA,TRBV2,NA,CASSLRRNSNEQYF,TGTGCCAGCAGTTTAAGGCGGAACAGCAATGAGCAGTACTTC
TRBJ1-4,NA,TRBV15,TRBD1,CATSKPGTGDNEKLFF,TGTGCCACCAGCAAACCTGGGACAGGGGATAATGAAAAACTGTTTTTT
TRBJ2-7,many,TRBV2,NA,CASSPRREQYF,TGTGCCAGCAGTCCCCGTCGGGAGCAGTACTTC